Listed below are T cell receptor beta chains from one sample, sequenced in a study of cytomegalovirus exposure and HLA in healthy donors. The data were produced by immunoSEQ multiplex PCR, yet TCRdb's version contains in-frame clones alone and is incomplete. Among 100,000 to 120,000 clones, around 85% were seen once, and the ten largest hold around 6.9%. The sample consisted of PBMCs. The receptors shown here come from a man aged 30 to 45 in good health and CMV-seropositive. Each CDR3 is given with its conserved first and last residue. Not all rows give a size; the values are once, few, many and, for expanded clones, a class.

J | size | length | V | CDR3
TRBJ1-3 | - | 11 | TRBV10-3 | CAIIAGNTIYF
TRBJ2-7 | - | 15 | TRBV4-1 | CASSQVGQGGYEQYF
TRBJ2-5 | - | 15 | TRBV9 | CASSVEVAGGETQYF
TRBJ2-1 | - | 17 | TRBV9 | CASSGGSGGATYNEQFF
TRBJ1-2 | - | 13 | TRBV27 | CASSLGANYGYTF
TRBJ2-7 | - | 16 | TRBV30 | CARSTVLAAKPYEQYF
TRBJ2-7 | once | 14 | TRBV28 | CASSFDSAPYEQYF
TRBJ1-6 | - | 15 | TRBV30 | CAWGPGGSMNSPLHF
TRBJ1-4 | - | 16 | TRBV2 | CASSEYQGGEAEKLFF
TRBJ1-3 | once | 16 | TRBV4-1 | CASSQDGLPTLDTIYF
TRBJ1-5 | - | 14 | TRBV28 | CASSIGQGNQPQHF
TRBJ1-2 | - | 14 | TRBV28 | CASSLKQGTYGYTF
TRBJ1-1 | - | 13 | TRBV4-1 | CASSHYTGAEAFF
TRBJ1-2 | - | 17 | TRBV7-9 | CASSNPTGQGAYYGYTF
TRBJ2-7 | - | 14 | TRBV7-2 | CASSLDRGLYEQYF
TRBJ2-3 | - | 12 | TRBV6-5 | CASSPDRGLQYF
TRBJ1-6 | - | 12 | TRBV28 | CASRLSNSPLHF
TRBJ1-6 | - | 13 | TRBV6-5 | CASSYAGYSPLHF
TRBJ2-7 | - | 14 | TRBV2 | CASSEQGGSYEQYF
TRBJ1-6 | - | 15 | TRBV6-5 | CASSYSQPLNSPLHF
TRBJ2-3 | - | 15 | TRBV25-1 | CASRNSGGGTDTQYF
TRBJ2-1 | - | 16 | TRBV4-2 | CASSQAMAGEGNEQFF
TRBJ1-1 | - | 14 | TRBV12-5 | CASRLRQATNEAFF
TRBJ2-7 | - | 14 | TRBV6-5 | CASKILGGLYEQYF
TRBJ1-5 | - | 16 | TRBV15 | CATSRAGALSWQPQHF
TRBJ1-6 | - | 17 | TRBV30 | CAWGFAGSSSYNSPLHF